This TCR beta chain was obtained from a study of T cell responses to AZD1222 COVID-19 vaccine. General study points: Donors, mostly white British, included more females; clonal diversity was possibly underestimated.

The ends were cut back, 4 bases at V and 5 bases at J, with 14 bases in the middle. The CDR3 runs to 14 residues. The germline CDR1 and CDR2 sequences are LGHDT and YNNKEL (reference sequence). Points on this clone: The antigen remains undetermined.

TCRdb keeps only in-frame clones here, not all; method: immunoSEQ multiplex PCR. The data contain some 100,000 clones, more than 75% of them singletons. This chain links TRBV3-1 (or the pseudogene TRBV3-2) with TRBJ2-5; D is perhaps TRBD2 (7 bases). The sequence came from an adult in good health. This specimen was peripheral blood, taken on day 0 of AZD1222 vaccination. The CDR3 DNA sequence: TGTGCCAGCAGCCCGCGGACTAGGGGGGAGACCCAGTACTTC. It is translated as CASSPRTRGETQYF.